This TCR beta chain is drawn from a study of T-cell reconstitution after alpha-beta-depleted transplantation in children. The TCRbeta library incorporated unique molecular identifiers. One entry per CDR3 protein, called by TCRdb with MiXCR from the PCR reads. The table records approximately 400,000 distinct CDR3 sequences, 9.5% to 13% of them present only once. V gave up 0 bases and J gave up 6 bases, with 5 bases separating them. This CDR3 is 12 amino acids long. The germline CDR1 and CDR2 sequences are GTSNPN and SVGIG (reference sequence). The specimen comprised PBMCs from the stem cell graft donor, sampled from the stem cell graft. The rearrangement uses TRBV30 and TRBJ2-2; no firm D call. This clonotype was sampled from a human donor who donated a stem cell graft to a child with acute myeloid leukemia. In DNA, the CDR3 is TGTGCCTGGAGTGTATTCTCCGGGGAGCTGTTTTTT. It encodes CAWSVFSGELFF.